The source of this T cell receptor (beta chain) is a study of neurological immune-mediated disorders (dated by TCRdb to 2018 to 2020). Regarding the research as a whole: Peripheral blood TCR-beta repertoires from patients with HTLV-I-associated myelopathy (HAM/TSP), patients with multiple sclerosis, and healthy controls were compared in the study using UMI-based sequencing. Longitudinal samples, technical triplicates and paired sorted CD4+ and CD8+ T-cell subsets, alongside PBMC samples, were included among the approximately 100 TCR-beta libraries. Of the 68 subjects in the cohort, roughly 14 were HAM/TSP patients, around 35 were multiple sclerosis patients, and about 20 were healthy controls. Findings and caveats that apply to the study as a whole: TCR clonal expansion was highest in HAM/TSP patients and lowest in MS patients, with MS patients falling below even healthy controls. Expanded clones from different subjects shared no identical CDR3 amino acid sequences, which suggests that TCR-beta repertoires were private in all groups.

TCR libraries for sorted subsets were made from under 1.1 million sorted CD4+ or CD8+ T cells. Peripheral blood underwent Ficoll-Hypaque density gradient centrifugation to isolate PBMCs, which were then cryopreserved in liquid nitrogen. Paired sorted CD4+ and CD8+ subsets came from healthy controls, HAM/TSP patients and MS patients. The CDR3, from cysteine to phenylalanine, totals 16 residues. Only the CDR3 part of the read is kept: 48 bases, read in frame from the first base. CDR1 PRHDT and CDR2 FYEKMQ are derived from the germline V gene (reference sequence). V gives up 2 bases and J gives up 7 bases, and the segment between their germline ends measures 20 bases. The sample holds many counts of this clonotype. Its antigen remains undetermined. No clone much larger than this one lies a single base away; base qualities are absent. cDNA was synthesized by template-switch 5'RACE using a primer with a 10-nucleotide random unique molecular identifier that tagged each TCR transcript. Every sequencing run covered 15-18 subjects and yielded more than 180 million TCR-beta sequences. The RNeasy kit was used to extract total RNA. The KAPA Real-time Library Amplification kit was used to amplify TCR-beta VDJ regions with primers for the TCR constant region and the 5'RACE anchor. A first PCR added sample indexes and Illumina adaptors, after which a second PCR increased the library yield. After Ampure bead purification, the roughly 650 bp TCR product was size-selected on a 2% E-gel SizeSelection system. Before pooling, library quality was assessed on a Bioanalyzer, concentration was determined with Qubit, and library quantification was performed with the Kapa Library Quantification kit. An Illumina HiSeq 2500 sequenced the libraries paired-end 2 x 150 bp. To increase sequence diversity, about 23-30% phiX was spiked into each library pool. Concerning the study's data processing: The quality-filtered reads were processed with the UMI-based MiGEC pipeline, whose error correction step removed more than 80% of the raw TCR sequences. IMGT germline references were used for alignment of VDJ genes, and clonotypes were defined by a unique CDR3 amino acid sequence together with V-J genes. Clonal expansion, Shannon diversity, and CDR3 relatedness (CalcPairwiseDistances, ClusterSamples) were evaluated with VDJtools, and phylogenetic trees were built with CLCbio workbench. A clone was classed as expanded if it had 8 or more unique UMIs, a cutoff based on coefficient-of-variation modelling across technical triplicates. The public reads were reprocessed in TCRdb via fastp at Q25 and MiXCR, keeping in-frame beta chains. Rows are combined by CDR3 protein, so each entry shows the most common genes and DNA. The V and J calls shown here were made by TCRdb, not taken from the authors' results. This sample comprises approximately 38,000 distinct CDR3 sequences, roughly 10% of them detected only once. The biggest ten clones account for around 4% of the sample.

The TCR sequence derives from a woman in her 30s with HTLV-1-associated myelopathy (HAM/TSP). Recombination connected TRBV13 to TRBJ1-2; the D gene identity is not certain. Source material: CD4+ T cells from blood. At the DNA level, the sequence is TGTGCCAGCAGCTTACGACGGGTTGTTCACGAGAGTGGCTACACCTTC. This encodes CASSLRRVVHESGYTF.